A selection of T cell receptor beta chains follows, all from one sample in a study of cytomegalovirus exposure and HLA in healthy donors. Measured with immunoSEQ multiplex PCR; TCRdb has only the in-frame clones, and not every one. The table lists over 150,000 clones, about 80% of them singletons, with roughly 1.2% in the top ten. The material sequenced was PBMCs. These TCRs come from a woman aged 45-65 years in good health and CMV-seronegative. The conserved cysteine and the conserved F or W are not part of the CDR3 here. Size is omitted from some rows. Given values are once, few, many or a class for expanded clones.

once | TRBJ1-5 | TRBV7-2 | ASSSSSDRGNQPQH
once | TRBJ1-2 | TRBV29-1 | SAERQGPSGYT
. | TRBJ2-2 | TRBV25-1 | ASTRENSRSGELF
. | TRBJ1-2 | TRBV6-5 | ASSSRTGMGYGYT
. | TRBJ1-2 | TRBV10-2 | ASHFGTGVNYGYT
. | TRBJ2-2 | TRBV2 | ASSEALSSGRAGVGELF
. | TRBJ2-1 | TRBV6-4 | ASSDGLAGDEQF
. | TRBJ2-5 | TRBV5-6 | ASSKTGAETQY
. | TRBJ2-1 | TRBV7-9 | ASSFMRSSGEQF
. | TRBJ1-2 | TRBV7-9 | ASSLATVAGGYT
. | TRBJ1-2 | TRBV28 | ASSWTGGYGYT
. | TRBJ1-2 | TRBV30 | ARSFKGMTYGYT
few | TRBJ2-5 | TRBV28 | ASSLWTAGEYQETQY
few | TRBJ1-5 | TRBV19 | ARLRTGDQPQH
. | TRBJ2-1 | TRBV6-5 | ASRALASEQF
. | TRBJ1-2 | TRBV19 | ASSTTGFYGYT
. | TRBJ2-7 | TRBV4-1 | ASSQEGLDRGYEQY
. | TRBJ2-1 | TRBV6-5 | ASSPGWPPPQF
. | TRBJ2-7 | TRBV7-2 | ASSASGTSGGEQY
. | TRBJ1-4 | TRBV18 | ASSPFGFGQGEKLF
. | TRBJ1-1 | TRBV7-9 | ASSPQGPENTEAF
once | TRBJ2-2 | TRBV4-1 | ASSQDRTASGTGELF
. | TRBJ2-1 | TRBV19 | ASSTYYNEQF
. | TRBJ1-6 | TRBV7-6 | ASSSIQGASYNSPLH
. | TRBJ2-2 | TRBV5-1 | ASSLPDRGFSRGTGELF
once | TRBJ1-5 | TRBV28 | ASSWRGDNQPQH
. | TRBJ1-2 | TRBV5-4 | ATQLGSRVNYGYT
. | TRBJ2-7 | TRBV4-1 | ASSQVGGRRHEQY
. | TRBJ1-5 | TRBV20-1 | SASTQPQH
. | TRBJ1-1 | TRBV5-6 | ASSFPTNTEAF
. | TRBJ1-3 | TRBV6-5 | ASRFGALSGNTIY
. | TRBJ2-2 | TRBV27 | ASSLAGPRRVGDTGELF
. | TRBJ2-1 | TRBV7-6 | ASSLEYRGNEQF
. | TRBJ2-7 | TRBV7-9 | ASSPLADSGQY
. | TRBJ1-2 | TRBV7-9 | ASSSTGAWYGYT
. | TRBJ2-5 | TRBV4-2 | ASSQVRGRTQETQY